This TCR beta chain was sequenced during a study of human T cells and chemical hapten exposure (dated by TCRdb to 2020 to 2022). General notes on the study: For sensitization, 2% DPC in acetone was applied to a 2 cm by 2 cm area of upper inner arm skin. Throughout the study period of approximately 23 weeks, patients also received therapeutic DPC doses to the scalp every week. Patch tests used Finn chambers with 0.01% DPC on the upper back, scored after 6 days by International Contact Dermatitis Research Group standards. Most of the patients in the cohort were female, and the cohort covered alopecia areata with under or over 50% scalp involvement, alopecia totalis and alopecia universalis. Libraries were pooled for sequencing, and per-sample TCR yields varied mainly because of small differences in library volumes within the pool. This study followed changes in the peripheral blood TCR repertoire in vivo during primary and secondary sensitization of alopecia patients to the hapten diphenylcyclopropenone (DPC). Blood samples were taken from patients before sensitization (week 0) and then at 2, 6 and about 24 weeks after DPC sensitization. Some 29 alopecia patients gave blood for TCR sequencing at one to four time points (pre-sensitization, 2, 6 and 24 weeks). What the research found in general, with its limitations: Significantly more large CDR3 similarity clusters were formed by expanded TCRs than by pre-sensitization or healthy control sets, consistent with antigen-driven responses. Patch test score correlated positively with the number of PT1 expanded TCRs, reaching significance at thresholds 8, 16 and 32 but not at 4. Repeated subsampling changed both the strength of the expansion versus patch-test correlation and the threshold at which the correlation became significant. Because every patient had alopecia, a presumed autoimmune disease, the patients' immune response might differ from that of healthy individuals. No change with DPC sensitization was found in the number of TCRs above 1 in 1000 frequency, and no evidence of global repertoire structure alterations was found.

This clonotype appeared once. Its antigen is unknown. No much larger clonotype is one base removed from it; base qualities were not supplied. One read is thin evidence. The method was RACE. This sample was sequenced with a NextSeq 500. During library preparation, unique molecular identifiers were attached to individual cDNA molecules so that TCRs could be counted quantitatively and reproducibly. For every blood RNA sample, sequencing covered both the TCR alpha and TCR beta chains. Turning to the authors' computational methods: Samples had a median of about 90,000 TCRs, with a range from roughly 20,000 to 690,600. The Decombinator software suite was used to annotate the V, J and CDR3 of the TCR reads. To make PS versus PT1 abundance plots, every sample was subsampled to the same number of TCRs (28,000). TCRs were defined as expanded if absent before sensitization and observed at least eight times at the 2-week time point. TCRdb reprocessing: public reads trimmed at Q25 with fastp, clones called with MiXCR, in-frame beta chains kept. Rows with a matching CDR3 protein are joined into one entry that keeps the most common DNA and genes. The V and J calls reflect TCRdb's pipeline rather than the authors' work. The sample table lists around 300,000 distinct CDR3 sequences, 4.5% to 5.5% of them with a count of one. The ten most abundant clones make up over 6.5% of the sample.

Sample time point, as interpreted from the label and publication: pre-sensitization, week 0. The treatment or condition label on this specimen signifies: therapeutic diphenylcyclopropenone sensitization with weekly scalp DPC. At each patch-test visit, blood was drawn before the patch test was applied. To be eligible, patients had to be aged 18 to 70, diagnosed with alopecia and judged suitable for DPC therapy, while pregnant patients were excluded. Unfractionated whole blood was collected in Tempus Blood RNA tubes, and total RNA was extracted from that blood. This receptor was taken from a young woman with alopecia areata. Some clones in this sample may be carry-over from other donors' samples. The material sequenced was whole blood, taken in connection with sensitization to the hapten diphenylcyclopropenone (DPC).

The CDR3 protein: CASSQGISNEKLFF. The DNA reads TGCGCCAGCAGCCAAGGGATATCCAATGAAAAACTGTTTTTT. The rearrangement combines TRBV5-1 with TRBJ1-4, with the D segment identity uncertain. CDR1 SGHRS and CDR2 YFSETQ are derived from the germline V gene. The CDR3 starts with the cysteine, ends with the phenylalanine, and has 14 residues. Only the CDR3 DNA is retained, 42 bases long and in frame from the first base. The V end loses 4 bases and the J end loses 5 bases, and a stretch of 12 bases separates them.